The 27 T cell receptor beta chains listed next were all sequenced from one sample in a study of tumor and adjacent non-tumor tissue in lung cancer. The template was RNA from unsorted bulk tissue. A modified ARM-PCR protocol with three rounds of nested PCR amplified TCRbeta. Each CDR3 protein gets one entry after TCRdb re-called the multiplex PCR reads with MiXCR. The sample lists over 100,000 distinct CDR3 sequences, roughly 73% occurring once. Sequenced sample: lung tumor tissue. The receptor set was obtained from a woman aged 55-70 years with non-small cell lung cancer.

A note on this clonotype: A clone one base away is much larger, so this may be a read error. The chain uses TRBV12-3 or TRBV12-4 and TRBJ1-1; D is unclear. The CDR3 loop spans 13 amino acids. The CDR3 reads CTSRRQSGTEAFF. The DNA for the CDR3 is TGTACCAGCAGGCGTCAATCAGGCACTGAAGCTTTCTTT.

This clonotype was detected a few times. One end of the junction fails to match germline, which may point to a read error. The V and J genes are TRBV6-5 and TRBJ2-1; D is possibly TRBD1 (5 bases). CDR1 and CDR2 from the germline V gene are MNHEY and SVGAGI. The CDR3 covers 13 residues. The CDR3 coding sequence is TGTGTCAGCAGAAGGGGCCCGCACAATGAGCTGTTCTTC. As protein: CVSRRGPHNELFF.

This clonotype was observed a few times. A much larger clonotype is one base distant, so this may be a read error. This rearrangement joins TRBV29-1 to TRBJ2-4; 8 bases match TRBD1. The CDR3 contains 15 residues. CDR1 SQVTM and CDR2 ANQGSEA come from the germline V gene. V gave up 1 base and J gave up 5 bases; unmatched junction bases: 7. CDR3 residues: CSVEVLGQEQNIQYF. CDR3 bases: TGCAGCGTTGAAGTCTTGGGACAGGAGCAAAACATTCAGTACTTC.

As regards this clonotype: This sequence may be a read error, since a much larger clone differs from it by one base. The chain carries TRBV10-3 and TRBJ1-2; 7 positions agree with TRBD1. The V gene end was trimmed by 6 bases and the J gene end by 8 bases; junction bases not matched to a gene: 9. This CDR3 spans 13 amino acids. The germline V gene encodes CDR1 ENHRY and CDR2 SYGVKD. CDR3 DNA: TGTGCCATCAGGGATGACAGGGATGGGGGCTACACCTTC. Amino acid sequence: CAIRDDRDGGYTF.

The chain carries TRBV28 and TRBJ2-1; D remains ambiguous. There are 16 residues in the CDR3. Germline CDR1 MDHEN, CDR2 SYDVKM. Trimming pared 6 bases from V and 4 bases from J, leaving 19 bases between. The DNA of the CDR3 is TGTGCCAGCAGCTCCCCGGCTGGCAGGAGTTACAATGAGCAGTTCTTC. Its protein product is CASSSPAGRSYNEQFF.

In the case of this clonotype: The junction differs from germline at one of its ends, possibly a read error. The chain employs TRBV6-6 and TRBJ2-5; D remains ambiguous. The CDR3 loop spans 14 amino acids. In germline, CDR1 is MNHNY, CDR2 SVGAGI (reference sequence). The CDR3, as DNA: TGTGCTAGCAGTTGTGACGGACGACAAGAGACCCAGTACTTC. Translation gives CASSCDGRQETQYF.

This clonotype has only one observation. This may stem from a read error, because a much larger clone lies one nucleotide away. The J gene is TRBJ2-3, the V gene TRBV20-1; 13 bases align to TRBD2. Per germline, CDR1 DFQATT and CDR2 SNEGSKA (reference sequence). CDR3 length: 13 residues. CDR3 in amino acids: CSALGLAGDTPYF. CDR3 sequence (DNA): TGCAGTGCCCTAGGACTAGCGGGGGATACGCCGTATTTT.

Points on this clonotype: Because the CDR3 is missing its conserved closing phenylalanine or tryptophan, this is likely a read error. V is TRBV20-1 and J is TRBJ1-1; 7 nucleotides agree with TRBD1. The length of the CDR3 is 16 residues. The germline V gene has CDR1 DFQATT and CDR2 SNEGSKA (reference sequence). The CDR3: CSAPKEGGSVNSEAFL. CDR3 DNA sequence: TGCAGTGCTCCCAAAGAAGGGGGCTCCGTGAACAGTGAAGCTTTCCTT.

Notes on this clonotype: Its ends do not fully match the called genes, so a read error is possible. V is TRBV4-1 and J is TRBJ2-2; D uncertain. The CDR3 extends over 15 amino acids. CDR1 MGHRA and CDR2 YSYEKL come from the germline V gene. CDR3 residues: CASCQGTRYTGELFF. The CDR3 region has the DNA TGCGCCAGCTGCCAAGGAACAAGGTACACCGGGGAGCTGTTTTTT.

This clonotype was seen only a few times. The V gene is TRBV20-1, the J gene TRBJ1-2; TRBD1 is a possible D gene (6 bases). This CDR3 is 14 amino acids long. Germline values: CDR1 DFQATT, CDR2 SNEGSKA (reference sequence). V shed 0 bases and J shed 10 bases, with 18 bases lying between them. CDR3 sequence: CSARDFRGATDYTF. Here the CDR3 DNA reads TGCAGTGCTAGAGATTTTCGGGGGGCGACTGACTACACCTTC.

This chain connects TRBV11-2 to TRBJ1-6; 10 bases agree with TRBD1. The trim removed 10 bases at V and 10 bases at J, leaving 10 bases unmatched. The CDR3 runs 14 residues. CDR1 is SGHAT, CDR2 FQNNGV, per germline. The CDR3 nucleotides are TGTGCCATCAACACGGACAGGGGGAGCTCACCCCTCCACTTT. Translating gives CAINTDRGSSPLHF.

A note on this clonotype: A much bigger clone sits one base away, suggesting this may be a read error. The rearrangement uses TRBV11-2 and TRBJ2-3, with D possibly matching TRBD1 (5 bases). CDR3 length: 15 amino acids. Per germline, CDR1 SGHAT and CDR2 FQNNGV. The CDR3: CASSLMERETDTRYF. DNA for the CDR3: TGTGCCAGCAGCTTAATGGAGAGAGAGACAGATACGCGGTATTTT.

As to this clonotype: Sequence at one end of the junction differs from germline and may be a read error. This chain joins TRBV12-3 or TRBV12-4 and TRBJ1-2, with D perhaps TRBD1 (5 bases). CDR3 length equals 16 residues. Written as DNA, the CDR3 is TGTGCCAGCAGTTTAAGGCAGGGAAACGATAACTATGGCTACATCTTC. Its protein product is CASSLRQGNDNYGYIF.

This clonotype has just a few counts. Written as DNA, the CDR3 is TGTGCCAGCAGTATCTACAGGACAGGACAACCGAATTCACCCCTCCACTTT. Its protein is CASSIYRTGQPNSPLHF. The rearrangement joins TRBV28 to TRBJ1-6; 7 positions match TRBD1. Germline-derived CDR1 and CDR2 are MDHEN and SYDVKM. There are 17 residues in the CDR3. V dropped 5 bases and J dropped 7; count of bases not matched to a gene: 14.

This clonotype was detected a few times. This could be a read error, since a much larger clone is one nucleotide away. The rearrangement joins TRBV20-1 to TRBJ2-5; D not certain. The CDR3 is made up of 13 amino acids. Trimming removed 8 bases from V and 1 base from J, with 14 bases in between. Germline CDR1 DFQATT, CDR2 SNEGSKA (reference sequence). CDR3 nucleotides: TGCAGTCCGCCCCGACGGATCCAAGAGACCCAGTACTTC. It specifies CSPPRRIQETQYF.

This clonotype was seen a few times. A clone one base away is much larger, so this may be a read error. DNA for the CDR3: TGTGCCAGCAACCAGCAAGAGACCCAGTACTTC. The encoded protein is CASNQQETQYF. J is TRBJ2-5 and V is TRBV11-2; D gene uncertain. Between the trimmed V and J ends, which lost 7 bases and 2 bases, there was a span of 5 bases. This CDR3 has 11 residues. Germline values: CDR1 SGHAT, CDR2 FQNNGV.

With regard to this clonotype: Sequence at one end of the junction differs from germline and may be a read error. The rearrangement uses TRBV20-1 and TRBJ1-1, with D tentatively TRBD1 (5 bases). The CDR3 has 13 residues. Germline V gene sequence: CDR1 DFQATT, CDR2 SNEGSKA (reference sequence). CDR3 in amino acids: CRASSGMNTGAFF. The CDR3 bases are TGCAGAGCTAGTTCAGGTATGAACACAGGAGCTTTCTTT.

This clonotype was seen only once. The CDR3 end shows no conserved phenylalanine or tryptophan, and so a read error is likely. The rearrangement joins TRBV5-4 to TRBJ2-7; D is uncertain. There are 14 residues in the CDR3. Germline V gene sequence: CDR1 SGHNT, CDR2 YYREEE (reference sequence). Trimming removed 0 bases from V and 0 bases from J, with 7 bases in between. As DNA, the CDR3 is TGTGCCAGCAGCTTGGATGTAAGCTCCTACGAGCAGTACTCC. This sequence encodes CASSLDVSSYEQYS.

A remark on this clonotype: A read error may be the cause here, since a much bigger clone is one base away. The rearrangement uses TRBV6-2 or TRBV6-3 and TRBJ1-5, with D tentatively TRBD1 (5 bases). The ends were cut back, 2 bases at V and 2 bases at J, with 10 bases in the middle. Germline CDR1 MNHEY, CDR2 SVGEGT. This CDR3 is built from 15 residues. The CDR3 sequence is CASSYRGVGNQPQHF. In DNA form, the CDR3 reads TGTGCCAGCAGTTACAGGGGCGTTGGCAATCAGCCCCAGCATTTT.

This chain connects TRBV4-1 to TRBJ1-5; possibly TRBD1 for D (5 bases). The CDR3 runs 18 residues. V lost 0 bases and J lost 2, with 17 bases in between. Looked up from germline, CDR1 is MGHRA and CDR2 is YSYEKL. For the CDR3, the DNA is TGCGCCAGCAGCCAAGATCTAATGGGGGTCAGCCGCAATCAGCCCCAGCATTTT. Protein sequence: CASSQDLMGVSRNQPQHF.

Note on this clonotype: A read error may be the cause here, since a much bigger clone is one base away. No conserved phenylalanine or tryptophan is present at the end of the CDR3, so a read error is the likely explanation. The chain recombines TRBV5-4 with TRBJ2-7; maybe TRBD1 (6 bases). Germline assignment: CDR1 SGHNT and CDR2 YYREEE (reference sequence). V lost 4 bases and J 2 bases, leaving 10 bases between the germline ends. The CDR3 length is 13 residues. The DNA for the CDR3 is TGTGCCAGCAGCCGACAGGAGGCCTACGAGCAGTACTTA. As protein: CASSRQEAYEQYL.

The chain carries TRBV11-1 and TRBJ1-2; a possible D gene is TRBD1 (5 bases). Germline CDR1 SGHAT, CDR2 FQDESV (reference sequence). The CDR3 covers 16 residues. The V gene lost 5 bases and the J gene lost 1 base, with 17 bases spanning the gap. The CDR3 bases are TGTGCCAGCAGCGACGGGATGGTGGGGGTTAACTATGGCTACACCTTC. As protein: CASSDGMVGVNYGYTF.

Notes on this clonotype: With a much larger clone just one base away, this may be a read error. The chain couples TRBV15 to TRBJ2-7; D is uncertain. V lost 7 bases to trimming and J lost 6 bases, with 13 bases between them. CDR1 and CDR2 (germline): LNHNV, YYDKDF (reference sequence). This CDR3 spans 12 amino acids. The CDR3 protein is CATIPREGEQYF. In DNA, the CDR3 is TGTGCCACCATCCCGAGAGAAGGCGAGCAGTACTTC.

Of note for this clonotype: Because the CDR3 is missing its conserved closing phenylalanine or tryptophan, this is likely a read error. This chain joins TRBV14 and TRBJ1-1; 9 nucleotides agree with TRBD1. Germline CDR1 is SGHDN and CDR2 is FVKESK. The CDR3 consists of 12 residues. DNA of the CDR3: TGTGCCTGCAGCCGGGACAGGGTGGAAGCTTTCCTT. This codes for CACSRDRVEAFL.

This clonotype was observed many times. The genes are TRBV6-6 and TRBJ2-7; D gene unclear. The CDR3 spans 11 residues. Germline values: CDR1 MNHNY, CDR2 SVGAGI (reference sequence). Trimming stripped 4 bases from V and 7 bases from J, with 8 bases between. The CDR3 protein is CASSSQREQYF. The CDR3 nucleotides read TGTGCCAGCAGTTCCCAGAGGGAGCAGTACTTC.

A remark on this clonotype: It may be a read error: a sequence one base away is much more abundant. The CDR3 DNA is TGTACCAGCAGTCCCCAACCGTACAGGGGACGTAATGACTATGGCTACACCTTC. Translated: CTSSPQPYRGRNDYGYTF. The chain employs TRBV6-1 and TRBJ1-2, with 7 bases that match TRBD1. CDR3 length: 18 residues. Germline CDR1 is MNHNS and CDR2 is SASEGT.

This clonotype showed up just once. The conserved phenylalanine or tryptophan is not found at the CDR3 terminus, so this likely reflects a read error. J is TRBJ1-6 and V is TRBV6-1, with D uncertain. The germline V gene has CDR1 MNHNS and CDR2 SASEGT. This CDR3 has 12 residues. The CDR3 region has the DNA TGTGTCATATACATGCTAGGTTCACCCCTCCACTCT. Protein: CVIYMLGSPLHS.